The 17 T cell receptor beta chains listed next were all sequenced from one sample in a study of cytomegalovirus exposure and HLA in healthy donors. PCR primers comprised 60 Vbeta and 13 Jbeta primers. Sequencing was performed with immunoSEQ multiplex PCR; in TCRdb, only in-frame clones are kept and a portion is missing. The top ten clones hold about 2% of a sample with roughly 98,000 clones, approximately 76% of them seen once. The sample consisted of PBMCs. These receptors originate from a middle-aged man in good health and CMV-seronegative.

This chain uses TRBV5-4 with TRBJ2-7; TRBD1 agrees at 10 bases. The junction had 6 bases not matched to a gene; V was cut back by 2 bases and J by 4 bases. This CDR3 is 15 amino acids long. Per germline, CDR1 SGHNT and CDR2 YYREEE (reference sequence). This chain's CDR3 is CASSLPGQGPYEQYF. The CDR3 nucleotides read TGTGCCAGCAGCTTACCGGGACAGGGGCCATACGAGCAGTACTTC.

The CDR3 sequence is CANARESSRETQYF. CDR3 coding DNA: TGTGCCAACGCGCGGGAGTCCAGCAGGGAGACCCAGTACTTC. The chain is built from TRBV5-8 and TRBJ2-5; 7 bases are a match to TRBD2. Germline V gene sequence: CDR1 SGHTS, CDR2 YDEGEE. J gave up 5 bases and V 9 bases, and 13 bases lay outside the gene matches. This CDR3 comprises 14 residues.

The chain uses TRBV28 and TRBJ1-1, with a possible D match to TRBD1 (6 bases). This CDR3 is built from 14 residues. Trimming took 6 bases from V and 1 from J, leaving 12 bases between them. Looked up from germline, CDR1 is MDHEN and CDR2 is SYDVKM. The CDR3 sequence: CASRMGTRNTEAFF. The CDR3 coding sequence is TGTGCCAGCAGGATGGGGACAAGGAACACTGAAGCTTTCTTT. The full variable domain, with the rest looked up from reference TRBV28 and TRBJ1-1, is DVKVTQSSRYLVKRTGEKVFLECVQDMDHENMFWYRQDPGLGLRLIYFSYDVKMKEKGDIPEGYSVSREKKERFSLILESASTNQTSMYLCASRMGTRNTEAFFGQGTRLTVV.

The chain's CDR3 is CASRYDRHTGELFF. In DNA form, the CDR3 reads TGTGCCAGTAGATATGACAGGCACACCGGGGAGCTGTTTTTT. V usage is TRBV19 and J usage is TRBJ2-2; a possible D gene is TRBD1 (6 bases). Germline-derived CDR1 and CDR2 are LNHDA and SQIVND (reference sequence). The CDR3 is 14 amino acids. Deletions cut 6 bases from V and 3 bases from J, with 11 bases between.

This clone showed up just a few times. The CDR3 spells CASSLAGGTGELFF. DNA of the CDR3: TGCGCCAGCAGCTTGGCCGGGGGCACCGGGGAGCTGTTTTTT. The chain uses TRBV5-1 and TRBJ2-2; D possibly corresponds to TRBD2 (6 bases). The CDR3 contains 14 residues. Deletions cut 0 bases from V and 4 bases from J, with 7 bases between. The V gene's germline CDR1 is SGHRS and CDR2 YFSETQ.

The chain couples TRBV7-9 to TRBJ1-1; D unclear. The V gene's germline CDR1 is SEHNR and CDR2 FQNEAQ (reference sequence). The CDR3 runs to 14 residues. Trimming removed 2 bases at V and 0 bases at J, with 7 bases between. CDR3 residues: CASSLTAMNTEAFF. CDR3 DNA sequence: TGTGCCAGCAGCTTAACAGCAATGAACACTGAAGCTTTCTTT.

The CDR3 loop is CASSMAGDTGELFF. In DNA, the CDR3 is TGTGCCAGCAGTATGGCAGGGGACACCGGGGAGCTGTTTTTT. The chain uses TRBV6-5 and TRBJ2-2; D is perhaps TRBD1 (6 bases). From germline, CDR1 is MNHEY and CDR2 SVGAGI. Deletions cut 5 bases from V and 3 bases from J, with 10 bases between. The CDR3 spans 14 residues.

J is TRBJ2-5 and V is TRBV5-4; TRBD2 matches 9 bases. Losses at the gene ends were 1 base for V and 5 bases for J; bases not matched to a gene: 6. From germline, CDR1 is SGHNT and CDR2 YYREEE (reference sequence). The CDR3 is made up of 15 amino acids. CDR3 coding DNA: TGTGCCAGCAGCTTGTGGCGGGAGGGCCGTGAGACCCAGTACTTC. Residues: CASSLWREGRETQYF.

This chain joins TRBV29-1 and TRBJ1-5, with D unresolved. The CDR3 loop spans 13 amino acids. Germline V gene lookup returns CDR1 SQVTM and CDR2 ANQGSEA. V dropped 1 base and J dropped 6 bases, with 10 bases sitting between them. The CDR3 reads CSVEGRSGQPQHF. In DNA, the CDR3 is TGCAGCGTTGAAGGGAGGAGCGGTCAGCCCCAGCATTTT.

This clone was counted a few times. The V call is TRBV15, the J call TRBJ2-1, with D possibly TRBD2 on 6 matching bases. The germline CDR1 and CDR2 sequences are LNHNV and YYDKDF (reference sequence). The CDR3 runs 17 residues. Trimming took off 0 bases at V and 1 base at J, with 13 bases between the two ends. CDR3 sequence reads: CATSRDPGGPSYNEQFF. CDR3 bases: TGTGCCACCAGCAGAGACCCCGGGGGACCGTCCTACAATGAGCAGTTCTTC. Full variable domain (rest looked up from reference TRBV15 and TRBJ2-1): DAMVIQNPRYQVTQFGKPVTLSCSQTLNHNVMYWYQQKSSQAPKLLFHYYDKDFNNEADTPDNFQSRRPNTSFCFLDIRSPGLGDTAMYLCATSRDPGGPSYNEQFFGPGTRLTVL.

The chain combines TRBV10-3 with TRBJ2-1; 13 nucleotides agree with TRBD2. The CDR3 contains 16 residues. Trimming at V came to 6 bases and at J to 1 base, leaving 3 bases not matched to a gene. The V gene's germline CDR1 is ENHRY and CDR2 SYGVKD. The CDR3 sequence is CAIRPTSGGSYNEQFF. CDR3 nucleotide sequence: TGTGCCATCAGGCCGACTAGCGGGGGGTCCTACAATGAGCAGTTCTTC.

V is TRBV18 and J is TRBJ2-7; D possibly corresponds to TRBD2 (6 bases). The CDR3 loop spans 13 amino acids. The germline V gene has CDR1 KGHSH and CDR2 LQKENI. V lost 8 bases and J lost 4, with 15 bases in between. In nucleotides, the CDR3 is TGTGCCAGCAGCGAACCGGGAGATTACGAGCAGTACTTC. This encodes CASSEPGDYEQYF.

This rearrangement joins TRBV5-1 to TRBJ2-5, with 11 nucleotides matching TRBD2. The CDR3 spans 14 residues. Trimming took 3 bases from V and 8 from J; bases not matched to a gene: 6. Germline CDR1 reads SGHRS; CDR2 reads YFSETQ. The CDR3 DNA sequence: TGCGCCAGCAGCTCACTAGCGGGGGAGGAAACCCAGTACTTC. This sequence encodes CASSSLAGEETQYF.

This clone appeared a single time. V is TRBV27 and J is TRBJ2-3, with D unclear. The V end lost 5 bases, the J end lost 1 base, and 4 bases lay between the germline ends. Per the germline V gene, CDR1 is MNHEY and CDR2 is SMNVEV (reference sequence). The CDR3 extends over 12 amino acids. The CDR3 reads CASSLGTDTQYF. CDR3 coding DNA: TGTGCCAGCAGTCTCGGCACAGATACGCAGTATTTT.

This clone was detected only a few times. V is TRBV6-4 and J is TRBJ2-3; 10 nucleotides align to TRBD2. This CDR3 is 15 amino acids long. The V segment lost 6 bases and the J segment 3 bases; nucleotides outside the gene matches: 6. The germline gives CDR1 MRHNA, CDR2 SNTAGT. The CDR3 sequence is CASRFLAGETDTQYF. The CDR3 nucleotides are TGTGCCAGCAGGTTCCTAGCGGGAGAAACAGATACGCAGTATTTT.

The chain links TRBV18 to TRBJ2-7, with 9 bases identical to TRBD1. The trim removed 1 base at V and 5 bases at J, leaving 9 bases unmatched. The CDR3 totals 16 residues. The V gene's germline CDR1 is KGHSH and CDR2 LQKENI. CDR3 nucleotide sequence: TGTGCCAGCTCACCACTTGGGACAGGGAGGAACAACGAGCAGTACTTC. It codes for CASSPLGTGRNNEQYF.

The J gene is TRBJ2-7, the V gene TRBV5-4; 7 bases line up with TRBD1. Germline values: CDR1 SGHNT, CDR2 YYREEE (reference sequence). V shed 0 bases, J shed 3 bases, and the junction held 3 bases outside the gene matches. The CDR3 has 14 residues. The CDR3 loop reads CASSLGQGIYEQYF. CDR3 sequence (DNA): TGTGCCAGCAGCTTGGGACAGGGAATCTACGAGCAGTACTTC.